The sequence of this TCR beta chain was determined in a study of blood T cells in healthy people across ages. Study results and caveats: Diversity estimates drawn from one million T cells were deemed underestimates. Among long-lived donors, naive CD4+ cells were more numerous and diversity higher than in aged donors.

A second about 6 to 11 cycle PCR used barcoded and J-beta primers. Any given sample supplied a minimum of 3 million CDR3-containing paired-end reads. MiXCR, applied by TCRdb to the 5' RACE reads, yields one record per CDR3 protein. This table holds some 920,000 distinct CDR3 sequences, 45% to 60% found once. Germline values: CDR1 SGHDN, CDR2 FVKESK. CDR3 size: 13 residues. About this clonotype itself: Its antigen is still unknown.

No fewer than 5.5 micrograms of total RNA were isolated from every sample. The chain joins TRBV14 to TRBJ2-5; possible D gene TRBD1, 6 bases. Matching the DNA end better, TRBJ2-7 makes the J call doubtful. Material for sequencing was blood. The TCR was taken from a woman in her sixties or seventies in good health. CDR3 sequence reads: CASSQMTGREQYF. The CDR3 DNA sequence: TGTGCCAGCAGCCAGATGACAGGACGCGAGCAGTACTTC.